The table lists the clone carrying this T cell receptor (beta chain) with a count of one. The data were taken from a study of blood T cell repertoires in COVID-19. Study-wide context: Sources were T cells, B-cell-depleted T cells, or PBMCs; the material itself was cDNA or gDNA.

CDR3 size: 15 residues. Between the trimmed V and J ends, which lost 3 bases and 0 bases, there was a span of 11 bases. Per the germline V gene, CDR1 is SGHAT and CDR2 is FQNNGV. Source study methods: Estimation of nucleated cell counts relied on the amplification of reference gene primers. Data came from immunoSEQ multiplex PCR; TCRdb stores just in-frame clones and leaves some out. The V and J calls and clone size come from that table; D and trimming were worked out from the DNA. The sample has 110,000 or so clones; more than 80% are singletons. The specimen was peripheral blood. The chain employs TRBV11-2 and TRBJ1-1; D may be TRBD1 (5 bases). The sequence was collected from a woman in her thirties or forties with acute or convalescent COVID-19. The CDR3 nucleotides are TGTGCCAGCAGCTTGACAGATCTCATGAACACTGAAGCTTTCTTT. Translated, it gives CASSLTDLMNTEAFF. The full variable domain, completed using reference TRBV11-2 and TRBJ1-1, is EAGVAQSPRYKIIEKRQSVAFWCNPISGHATLYWYQQILGQGPKLLIQFQNNGVVDDSQLPKDRFSAERLKGVDSTLKIQPAKLEDSAVYLCASSLTDLMNTEAFFGQGTRLTVV.